The entry that follows covers one TCR beta chain sequence. Its antigen remains unidentified. Per-base qualities were not stored, and no clone one base away is much larger. The record originates from a study of a mutant IDH1 vaccine in newly diagnosed glioma (dated by TCRdb to the early 2020s). Context from the whole study: Vaccination was initiated 4-6 weeks after radiotherapy alone, or concurrently with temozolomide cycles in the chemotherapy-containing groups. Peripheral blood samples were drawn at six visits, namely V03 (baseline), V05, V07, V10, V12 and V13. Prior to enrollment, patients had been given standard therapy consisting of radiotherapy alone, temozolomide alone, or radiochemotherapy with temozolomide, with the combination given to most patients. For exploratory analyses, 25 to 30 treated patients had longitudinal TCRB deep sequencing done wherever samples were available. The week-35 safety follow-up was designated visit V12, and the week-47 end of study was designated visit V13. Of the 25 to 35 treated patients, 62.5% were male and about 40% were female, and a mean age of about 37 years was recorded.

The time point label, as the study defines it: week 35, safety follow-up. Each vaccine dose, consisting of 300 ug of a 20-mer mutant IDH1 peptide in Montanide, was administered subcutaneously with topical imiquimod. Eight vaccinations were administered to patients in weeks 1, 3, 5, 7, 11, 15, 19 and 23, corresponding to visits V03 through V10. Newly diagnosed WHO grade 3 or 4 IDH1-mutant astrocytomas showing loss of nuclear ATRX were present in the donors. The samples were drawn from NOA16, a multicentre, single-arm, open-label phase I trial in Germany that tested a mutant IDH1 peptide vaccine in humans for the first time. Genomic DNA for TCRB sequencing was extracted from EDTA blood using the DNeasy Blood and Tissue Kit. On the study overall, not on this receptor specifically: The authors noted that analyses of patient blood samples could not be reproduced because of sample limitations. Availability determined which PBMC samples were chosen for TCRB deep sequencing. Immune responses induced by the vaccine were seen in roughly 92% of patients across multiple MHC alleles. No apparent relationship was observed between pseudoprogression and alterations in the top peripheral T cell clonotypes detected by TCRB sequencing.

Libraries were constructed by the immunoSEQ multiplex PCR assay. The hsTCRB Kit was used according to the manufacturer's protocol to amplify rearranged TCR beta chain sequences. Sequencing of TCRB libraries was carried out on an Illumina MiSeq. The study's own analysis went as follows. The proprietary platform of the kit vendor was used for demultiplexing, trimming and gene mapping. Here the immuneACCESS table is served through TCRdb, limited to in-frame sequences with V and J called. Missing clones are a known gap in these copies; in checked studies unresolved V genes cover under half, and the rest lacks a known reason. That table supplies the V and J calls and clone size; D and trimming were determined from the DNA. Across this sample there are around 44,000 clones, with roughly 80% seen only once. The ten biggest clones cover approximately 6.7% of the sample. The CDR3 spans 12 residues, from the cysteine through the phenylalanine. The DNA shown is the 36-base CDR3, in frame from base 1. CDR1 and CDR2 (MNHNY, SVGAGI) derive from the germline V gene (reference sequence). V was cut back by 4 bases and J by 7 bases, leaving a gap of 5 bases between them.

The V and J segments used are TRBV6-6 and TRBJ1-6; no D gene call is confident. Source: PBMCs, taken from a glioma patient whose treatment included an IDH1 peptide vaccine. The source is a middle-aged man with glioma. The CDR3 reads CASSSRNSPLHF. The DNA is TGTGCCAGCAGTTCTAGAAATTCACCCCTCCACTTT.